This T cell receptor beta chain was identified during a study of neurological immune-mediated disorders. Study-wide results and caveats: There were no CDR3 amino acid sequences shared by expanded clones across subjects, a result suggesting private repertoires in all groups.

Synthesis of cDNA was carried out by template-switch 5'RACE. The reaction used 10-nucleotide random UMIs. TCRdb re-called the 5' RACE reads with MiXCR, one entry per CDR3 protein. The table has just under 45,000 distinct CDR3 sequences, around a fifth seen once. This clonotype turned up a few times. The target antigen is unknown. Time point defined: technical triplicate 3. PBMCs stored at -80 C, 2 million in total, were the source of the unsorted libraries. The sample consisted of PBMCs. The clonotype was recovered from a man in his sixties with HTLV-1-associated myelopathy (HAM/TSP).

This chain's CDR3 is CASSLAASNQPQHF. Here the CDR3 DNA reads TGTGCCAGCAGTTTAGCGGCCAGCAATCAGCCCCAGCATTTT. V gene TRBV12-3 or TRBV12-4 combines with J gene TRBJ1-5; unclear D gene. V was cut by 0 bases and J by 1 base, with 4 bases left in between. This CDR3 contains 14 residues.